A single sample is the source of the 26 T cell receptor beta chains below, sequenced in a study of CD8+ T cells in alopecia areata (dated by TCRdb to 2017 to 2018). Interpreted using the paper, the time point label stands for: around 28 days on oral tofacitinib. The sample's treatment or condition, from its label and the paper: oral pan-JAK inhibitor, 5-10 mg twice daily. Receptor libraries were prepared by the immunoSEQ multiplex PCR assay. For TCR sequencing, RNA was extracted from every sample and reverse transcribed into cDNA to serve as template. TCRdb mirrors the immuneACCESS table, restricted to in-frame sequences. Some clones are absent from its copies; in checked studies, under half trace to an unresolved V gene, and the reason for the others is unknown. Counted in this sample were over 200,000 clones; over 60% of them appeared once. 4% to 5% of the sample goes to the ten largest clones.

Sequenced here: CD4+ T cells sorted from blood, sampled at week 4, from a patient treated with tofacitinib. The receptors here all came from a human donor with alopecia areata.

The chain carries TRBV30 and TRBJ2-1; D is unclear. V was cut by 2 bases and J by 7 bases, with 9 bases left in between. The germline V gene has CDR1 GTSNPN and CDR2 SVGIG (reference sequence). This CDR3 has 12 residues. In nucleotides, the CDR3 is TGTGCCTGGAGTCGCGTCCTGAATGAGCAGTTCTTC. It specifies CAWSRVLNEQFF.

The chain is built from TRBV7-9 and TRBJ2-7; TRBD1 aligns across 7 bases. This CDR3 spans 17 amino acids. Losses at the gene ends were 2 bases for V and 3 bases for J; bases not matched to a gene: 13. Germline V gene sequence: CDR1 SEHNR, CDR2 FQNEAQ (reference sequence). CDR3 DNA: TGTGCCAGCAGCTTAACCGCCGGACAGGATAGCTACTACGAGCAGTACTTC. Its protein product is CASSLTAGQDSYYEQYF. The full variable domain, its missing parts supplied by reference TRBV7-9 and TRBJ2-7, is DTGVSQNPRHKITKRGQNVTFRCDPISEHNRLYWYRQTLGQGPEFLTYFQNEAQLEKSRLLSDRFSAERPKGSFSTLEIQRTEQGDSAMYLCASSLTAGQDSYYEQYFGPGTRLTVT.

The rearrangement links TRBV5-1 to TRBJ1-2, with a weak D call TRBD1 (5 bases). Germline assignment: CDR1 SGHRS and CDR2 YFSETQ. Trimming shortened V by 2 bases and J by 0 bases, and 8 bases separated the two germline ends. This CDR3 contains 14 residues. The CDR3 coding sequence is TGCGCCAGCAGCTTTCGGGGGGCTAACTATGGCTACACCTTC. Residues: CASSFRGANYGYTF.

The J gene is TRBJ1-5, the V gene TRBV2; D is unclear. Germline values: CDR1 SNHLY, CDR2 FYNNEI. This CDR3 has 12 amino acids. V was cut by 3 bases and J by 3 bases, with 3 bases left in between. This chain's CDR3 is CASSETNQPQHF. DNA for the CDR3: TGTGCCAGCAGTGAGACCAATCAGCCCCAGCATTTT.

This clone was picked up one time. CDR3 residues: CASLNSGANVLTF. CDR3 DNA sequence: TGTGCCAGCCTTAACTCTGGGGCCAACGTCCTGACTTTC. The chain uses TRBV25-1 and TRBJ2-6, with D unclear. Germline V gene data show CDR1 as MGHDK and CDR2 as SYGVNS. V lost 8 bases, J lost 0 bases, and 5 bases lay in between. This CDR3 contains 13 residues.

The chain employs TRBV29-1 and TRBJ1-4, with D maybe TRBD1 (6 bases). The CDR3 sequence is 14 residues long. From germline, CDR1 is SQVTM and CDR2 ANQGSEA. Trimming stripped 6 bases from V and 7 bases from J, with 18 bases between. CDR3 residues: CSVQLGGQIEKLFF. The DNA of the CDR3 is TGCAGCGTCCAGTTGGGGGGGCAGATTGAAAAACTGTTTTTT.

Only one count was recorded for this clone. Here the CDR3 reads CASSQLGAYNEQFF. In DNA, the CDR3 is TGTGCCAGCAGCCAACTAGGAGCTTACAATGAGCAGTTCTTC. The gene calls are TRBV7-2 and TRBJ2-1; a possible D gene is TRBD2 (5 bases). The CDR3 runs 14 residues. V shed 5 bases and J shed 4 bases, with 12 bases lying between them. CDR1 is SGHTA and CDR2 is FQGNSA in the germline V gene.

This chain links TRBV30 with TRBJ1-5; TRBD1 is a possible D gene (5 bases). Trimming removed 1 base from V and 5 bases from J, with 9 bases in between. Germline lookup yields CDR1 GTSNPN and CDR2 SVGIG (reference sequence). This CDR3 is 13 amino acids long. The CDR3 DNA reads as TGTGCCTGGAGTGGGGGGACCTATCAGCCCCAGCATTTT. Protein: CAWSGGTYQPQHF.

The chain links TRBV11-1 to TRBJ2-5; D might be TRBD1 (6 bases). The length of the CDR3 is 14 residues. Looked up from germline, CDR1 is SGHAT and CDR2 is FQDESV (reference sequence). V dropped 1 base and J dropped 5 bases, with 11 bases sitting between them. CDR3 region: CASSLDRAGETQYF. CDR3 nucleotides: TGTGCCAGCAGCTTAGACAGGGCAGGGGAGACCCAGTACTTC.

The V and J genes are TRBV5-4 and TRBJ2-5; D possibly matches TRBD1 or TRBD2 (5 bases each). Germline CDR1 and CDR2: SGHNT and YYREEE (reference sequence). Deletions cut 2 bases from V and 5 bases from J, with 10 bases between. The CDR3 extends over 13 amino acids. DNA of the CDR3: TGTGCCAGCAGCTTCCGAGGGACGGAGACCCAGTACTTC. Its protein is CASSFRGTETQYF.

This clone was counted a few times. The chain employs TRBV25-1 and TRBJ2-1; no firm D call. The CDR3 totals 16 residues. Germline V CDR1 and CDR2: MGHDK, SYGVNS. V was shortened by 1 base and J by 3 bases, with 13 bases between the two germline ends. The CDR3 region has the DNA TGTGCCAGCAGTGAATTAAACAAGGGCATCTACAATGAGCAGTTCTTC. Its protein is CASSELNKGIYNEQFF.

This clone was picked up a small number of times. The J gene is TRBJ1-2, the V gene TRBV29-1; 8 bases are a match to TRBD1. The CDR3 is made up of 13 amino acids. Germline assignment: CDR1 SQVTM and CDR2 ANQGSEA. The trim removed 7 bases at V and 2 bases at J, leaving 6 bases unmatched. The CDR3 is CSAWGQENYGYTF. The CDR3 DNA reads as TGCAGCGCTTGGGGACAGGAAAACTATGGCTACACCTTC.

V is TRBV5-1 and J is TRBJ2-3, with 7 bases fitting TRBD1. The CDR3 runs to 17 residues. Germline values: CDR1 SGHRS, CDR2 YFSETQ. Trimming cost V 0 bases and J 1 base; bases outside gene matches: 8. As DNA, the CDR3 is TGCGCCAGCAGCTTGGCCATCTGGACAGGAGGCACAGATACGCAGTATTTT. Translation: CASSLAIWTGGTDTQYF. The full variable domain, completed using reference TRBV5-1 and TRBJ2-3, is KAGVTQTPRYLIKTRGQQVTLSCSPISGHRSVSWYQQTPGQGLQFLFEYFSETQRNKGNFPGRFSGRQFSNSRSEMNVSTLELGDSALYLCASSLAIWTGGTDTQYFGPGTRLTVL.

On this clone itself: Germline is not matched at one junction end, which may reflect a read error. This sequence joins TRBV9 and TRBJ2-5; 10 bases are a match to TRBD2. Looked up from germline, CDR1 is SGDLS and CDR2 is YYNGEE. This CDR3 comprises 15 residues. The CDR3 protein is CASSVGLAGVETQHF. CDR3 in DNA: TGTGCCAGCAGCGTAGGTCTAGCGGGGGTTGAGACCCAGCACTTC. Full variable domain (missing parts from reference TRBV9 and TRBJ2-5): DSGVTQTPKHLITATGQRVTLRCSPRSGDLSVYWYQQSLDQGLQFLIQYYNGEERAKGNILERFSAQQFPDLHSELNLSSLELGDSALYFCASSVGLAGVETQHFGPGTRLLVL.

The V call is TRBV6-5, the J call TRBJ2-5; 9 bases match TRBD2. This CDR3 has 15 amino acids. V was clipped by 5 bases and J by 6 bases; unmatched bases: 10. Germline V gene lookup returns CDR1 MNHEY and CDR2 SVGAGI. The CDR3, as DNA: TGTGCCAGCAGTCGCGGGGGGGCCGGTTATCAGACCCAGTACTTC. It yields the protein CASSRGGAGYQTQYF.

The J gene is TRBJ1-2, the V gene TRBV4-1, with a weak D call TRBD1 (5 bases). The germline V and J ends were trimmed by 0 bases and 4 bases, with 15 bases remaining between them. Germline CDR1 and CDR2: MGHRA and YSYEKL. There are 16 residues in the CDR3. The CDR3 sequence: CASSQDGSRVTYGYTF. CDR3 nucleotide sequence: TGCGCCAGCAGCCAAGATGGGAGCAGGGTGACCTATGGCTACACCTTC.

In this sample, this clone turned up a few times. J is TRBJ2-1 and V is TRBV4-3; D is uncertain. CDR3 size: 13 residues. The germline V and J ends were trimmed by 4 bases and 5 bases, with 9 bases remaining between them. CDR1 LGHNA and CDR2 YSLEER come from the germline V gene. The CDR3 DNA is TGCGCCAGCAGCCGGGGTACACACAATGAGCAGTTCTTC. Its translation: CASSRGTHNEQFF.

The chain combines TRBV30 with TRBJ2-1; 7 bases are a match to TRBD1. CDR3 size: 15 residues. V trimming: 5 bases; J trimming: 4 bases; junction bases outside the gene matches: 11. The germline V gene has CDR1 GTSNPN and CDR2 SVGIG (reference sequence). CDR3 sequence: CAWGRLGQVYNEQFF. In DNA, the CDR3 is TGTGCCTGGGGACGACTCGGACAGGTATACAATGAGCAGTTCTTC.

This clone came up a few times. This chain links TRBV18 with TRBJ2-2; D might be TRBD1 (6 bases). The germline V gene encodes CDR1 KGHSH and CDR2 LQKENI. V shed 2 bases and J shed 3 bases, with 16 bases lying between them. This CDR3 is 17 amino acids long. The CDR3 spells CASSPRLTAGDTGELFF. Here the CDR3 DNA reads TGTGCCAGCTCACCAAGGCTGACCGCAGGGGACACCGGGGAGCTGTTTTTT.

The chain couples TRBV6-6 to TRBJ2-5, with D unclear. Trimming took 7 bases from V and 1 from J, leaving 7 bases between them. This CDR3 contains 12 residues. CDR1 is MNHNY, CDR2 SVGAGI, per germline (reference sequence). The CDR3 DNA reads TGTGCCAGCACTCGCCCCCAAGAGACCCAGTACTTC. It is translated as CASTRPQETQYF.

The rearrangement joins TRBV2 to TRBJ2-3, with D uncertain. This CDR3 spans 11 amino acids. Deletions cut 3 bases from V and 11 bases from J, with 9 bases between. Germline-derived CDR1 and CDR2 are SNHLY and FYNNEI. The CDR3 bases are TGTGCCAGCAGTGAGGGTATATTGCAGTATTTT. Translation: CASSEGILQYF.

The chain recombines TRBV15 with TRBJ1-1; the D is unclear. Germline CDR1 and CDR2: LNHNV and YYDKDF (reference sequence). V was pared by 5 bases and J by 11 bases, with 18 bases between. This CDR3 comprises 13 residues. Here the CDR3 DNA reads TGTGCCACCAGCCCCCGACCCGGGGATCAGGCTTTCTTT. Translating it yields CATSPRPGDQAFF. The complete variable domain, with remaining parts taken from reference TRBV15 and TRBJ1-1, reads DAMVIQNPRYQVTQFGKPVTLSCSQTLNHNVMYWYQQKSSQAPKLLFHYYDKDFNNEADTPDNFQSRRPNTSFCFLDIRSPGLGDTAMYLCATSPRPGDQAFFGQGTRLTVV.

The gene calls are TRBV29-1 and TRBJ2-1; TRBD2 aligns across 7 bases. This CDR3 has 12 amino acids. Germline CDR1 is SQVTM and CDR2 is ANQGSEA. After removal of 5 bases from V and 7 bases from J, the junction contained 5 bases not matched to a gene. The CDR3 DNA sequence: TGCAGCGTTCAGTTGGGAGGGAATGAGCAGTTCTTC. It yields the protein CSVQLGGNEQFF.

The chain has TRBV5-1 and TRBJ2-5; the D is unclear. CDR1 and CDR2 (germline): SGHRS, YFSETQ. The CDR3 sequence is 13 residues long. V lost 4 bases and J lost 5, with 12 bases in between. The CDR3 sequence is CASSAGTEETQYF. CDR3 in DNA: TGCGCCAGCAGCGCCGGAACTGAGGAGACCCAGTACTTC.

This chain joins TRBV29-1 and TRBJ2-7; 8 nucleotides line up with TRBD2. J lost 5 bases, V lost 0 bases, and 6 bases had no gene match. Germline CDR1 reads SQVTM; CDR2 reads ANQGSEA. The CDR3 consists of 14 residues. This CDR3 reads CSVEDPGGRNEQYF. The CDR3 DNA reads as TGCAGCGTTGAAGATCCGGGGGGGCGAAACGAGCAGTACTTC.

The rearrangement links TRBV29-1 to TRBJ2-1; D gene unclear. In germline, CDR1 is SQVTM, CDR2 ANQGSEA. V lost 2 bases to trimming and J lost 10 bases, with 15 bases between them. This CDR3 spans 13 amino acids. The CDR3 coding sequence is TGCAGCGTTGAAACCATCAAAAACGGGGAGCAGTTCTTC. The encoded protein is CSVETIKNGEQFF.